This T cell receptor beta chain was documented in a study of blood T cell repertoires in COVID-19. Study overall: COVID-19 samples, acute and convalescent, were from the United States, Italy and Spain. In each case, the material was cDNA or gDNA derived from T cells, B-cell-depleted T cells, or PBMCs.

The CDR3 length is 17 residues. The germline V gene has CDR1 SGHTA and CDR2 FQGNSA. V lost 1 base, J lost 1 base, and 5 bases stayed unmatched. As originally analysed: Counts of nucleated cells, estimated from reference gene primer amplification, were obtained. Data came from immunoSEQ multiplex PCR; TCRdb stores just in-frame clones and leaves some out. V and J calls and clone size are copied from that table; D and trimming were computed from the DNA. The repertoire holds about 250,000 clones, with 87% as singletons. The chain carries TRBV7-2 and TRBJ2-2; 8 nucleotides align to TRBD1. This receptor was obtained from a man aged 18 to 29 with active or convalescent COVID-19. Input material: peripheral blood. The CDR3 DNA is TGTGCCAGCAGCTTAGATTCCGGGACAGGGAACACCGGGGAGCTGTTTTTT. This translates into CASSLDSGTGNTGELFF. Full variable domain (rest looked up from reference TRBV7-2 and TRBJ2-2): GAGVSQSPSNKVTEKGKDVELRCDPISGHTALYWYRQSLGQGLEFLIYFQGNSAPDKSGLPSDRFSAERTGGSVSTLTIQRTQQEDSAVYLCASSLDSGTGNTGELFFGEGSRLTVL.